The clone carrying this TCR beta chain was detected a few times. Its specificity is not known. The data are from a study of identical twins. One entry per CDR3 protein results from TCRdb running MiXCR on the 5' RACE reads. The sample consists of around 680,000 distinct CDR3 sequences, over 8.5% of them appearing once. CDR1 LGHDT and CDR2 YNNKEL come from the germline V gene (reference sequence). This CDR3 has 14 amino acids. Unmatched junction bases numbered 4, after V lost 1 base and J lost 11 bases. Whole-study results and caveats: Cross-sectional statistical analysis was relied on for the conclusions, without the same donors being followed. Excess sharing between twins was weaker in beta out-of-frame sequences.

This sample was shared with a second study, whose subject was yellow fever vaccine responses in identical twins.

The receptor comes from a woman younger than 35 in good health. Input material: PBMCs. The chain uses TRBV3-1 and TRBJ1-6; 8 nucleotides align to TRBD1. CDR3: CASSQGQGRPPLHF. The DNA of the CDR3 is TGTGCCAGCAGCCAAGGACAGGGGCGTCCACCCCTCCACTTT.